The clone carrying this TCR beta chain occurred many times. The antigen is not known. The CDR3 consists of 14 residues. Trimming cost V 4 bases and J 2 bases, with 11 bases left between them. CDR1 and CDR2 (germline): SGHRS, YFSETQ. The sample is drawn from a study of early T cells in non-severe SARS-CoV-2 infection. The overall study: Chains were unpaired, as sequencing was done on bulk RNA from unsorted whole blood.

Findings and caveats of the study: Database matching using VDJdb favored anti-spike CD8 responses, with private and CD4 specificities left missing.

TCRdb analysed the 5' RACE reads with MiXCR anew, one entry per CDR3 protein. The sample contains 20,000 or so distinct CDR3 sequences, approximately 4.8% of which appear only once. The TCR sequence derives from an adult who was a healthcare worker with PCR-confirmed SARS-CoV-2 infection or an uninfected control (not recorded which). The source material was whole blood. The chain has TRBV5-1 and TRBJ2-3; D is possibly TRBD2 (5 bases). CDR3 nucleotide sequence: TGCGCCAGCAGCAGAGGGCAGGACACAGATACGCAGTATTTT. Protein sequence: CASSRGQDTDTQYF.